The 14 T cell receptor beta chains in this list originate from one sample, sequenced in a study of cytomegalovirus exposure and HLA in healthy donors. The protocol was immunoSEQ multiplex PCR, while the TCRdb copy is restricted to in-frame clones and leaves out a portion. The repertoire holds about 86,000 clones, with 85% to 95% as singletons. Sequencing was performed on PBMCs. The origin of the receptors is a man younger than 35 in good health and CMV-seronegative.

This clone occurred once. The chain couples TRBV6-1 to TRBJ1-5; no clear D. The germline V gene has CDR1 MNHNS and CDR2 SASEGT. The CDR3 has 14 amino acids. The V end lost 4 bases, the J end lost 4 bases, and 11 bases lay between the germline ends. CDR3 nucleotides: TGTGCCAGCAGTGTGATCTCGGGGAATCAGCCCCAGCATTTT. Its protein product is CASSVISGNQPQHF.

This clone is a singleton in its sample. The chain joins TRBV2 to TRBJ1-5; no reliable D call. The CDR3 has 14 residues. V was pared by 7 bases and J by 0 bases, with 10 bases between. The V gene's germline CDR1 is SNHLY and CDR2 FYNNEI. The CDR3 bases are TGTGCCAGCACGAGGGAACATAGCAATCAGCCCCAGCATTTT. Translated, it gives CASTREHSNQPQHF.

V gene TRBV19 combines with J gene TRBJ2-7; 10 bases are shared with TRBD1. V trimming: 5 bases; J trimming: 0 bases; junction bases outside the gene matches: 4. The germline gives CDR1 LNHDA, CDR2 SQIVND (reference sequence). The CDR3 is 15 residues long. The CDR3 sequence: CASSAGQGHSYEQYF. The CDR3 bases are TGTGCCAGTAGTGCGGGACAGGGGCACTCCTACGAGCAGTACTTC.

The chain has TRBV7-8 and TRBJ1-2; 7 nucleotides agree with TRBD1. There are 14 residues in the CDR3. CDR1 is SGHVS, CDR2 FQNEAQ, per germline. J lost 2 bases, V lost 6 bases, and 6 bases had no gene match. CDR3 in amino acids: CASSLMGQNYGYTF. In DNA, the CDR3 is TGTGCCAGCAGTTTAATGGGACAGAACTATGGCTACACCTTC.

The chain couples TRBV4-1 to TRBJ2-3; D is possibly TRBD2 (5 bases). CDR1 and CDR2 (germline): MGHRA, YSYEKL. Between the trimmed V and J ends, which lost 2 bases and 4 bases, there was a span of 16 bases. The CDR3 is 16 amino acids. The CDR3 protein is CASSQKALADSDTQYF. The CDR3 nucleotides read TGCGCCAGCAGCCAAAAAGCTCTAGCAGATTCAGATACGCAGTATTTT.

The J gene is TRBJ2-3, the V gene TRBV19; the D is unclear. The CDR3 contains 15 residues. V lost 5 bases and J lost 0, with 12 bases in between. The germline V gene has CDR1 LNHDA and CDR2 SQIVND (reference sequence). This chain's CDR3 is CASSSGSGSTDTQYF. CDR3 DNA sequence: TGTGCCAGTAGTTCCGGTTCCGGTAGCACAGATACGCAGTATTTT.

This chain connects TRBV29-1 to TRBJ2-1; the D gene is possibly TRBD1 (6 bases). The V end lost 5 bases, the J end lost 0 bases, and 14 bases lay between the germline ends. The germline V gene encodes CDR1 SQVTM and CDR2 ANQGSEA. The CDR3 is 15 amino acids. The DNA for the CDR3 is TGCAGCGTTTTATCCGGGACACTCTCCTACAATGAGCAGTTCTTC. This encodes CSVLSGTLSYNEQFF.

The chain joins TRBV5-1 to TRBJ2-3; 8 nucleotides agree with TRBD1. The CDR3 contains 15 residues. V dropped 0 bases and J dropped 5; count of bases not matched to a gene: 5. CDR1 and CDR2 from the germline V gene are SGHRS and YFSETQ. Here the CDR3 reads CASSLGQGREDTQYF. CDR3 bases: TGCGCCAGCAGCTTGGGACAGGGGCGAGAAGATACGCAGTATTTT. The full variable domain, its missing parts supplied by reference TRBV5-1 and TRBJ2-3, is KAGVTQTPRYLIKTRGQQVTLSCSPISGHRSVSWYQQTPGQGLQFLFEYFSETQRNKGNFPGRFSGRQFSNSRSEMNVSTLELGDSALYLCASSLGQGREDTQYFGPGTRLTVL.

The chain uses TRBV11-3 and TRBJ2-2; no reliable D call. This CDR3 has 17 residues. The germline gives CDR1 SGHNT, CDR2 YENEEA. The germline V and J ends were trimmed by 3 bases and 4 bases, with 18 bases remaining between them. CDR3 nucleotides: TGTGCCAGCAGCTTCCGAACCCTTTTAGCACGCACCGGGGAGCTGTTTTTT. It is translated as CASSFRTLLARTGELFF.

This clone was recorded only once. The CDR3 region has the DNA TGTGCCAGCAGCTCCATAGCAGGGGCCGCCGGCTACGAGCAGTACTTC. This translates into CASSSIAGAAGYEQYF. The gene calls are TRBV13 and TRBJ2-7, with a weak D call TRBD1 (6 bases). V lost 4 bases, J lost 3 bases, and 19 bases lay in between. CDR1 and CDR2 from the germline V gene are PRHDT and FYEKMQ (reference sequence). This CDR3 region has 16 residues.

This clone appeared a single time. The CDR3 spells CASSTGGRVGYTF. Here the CDR3 DNA reads TGTGCCAGCAGCACTGGAGGTCGGGTGGGCTACACCTTC. The rearrangement uses TRBV5-8 and TRBJ1-2; D remains ambiguous. This CDR3 comprises 13 residues. The ends were cut back, 4 bases at V and 8 bases at J, with 15 bases in the middle. Germline lookup yields CDR1 SGHTS and CDR2 YDEGEE.

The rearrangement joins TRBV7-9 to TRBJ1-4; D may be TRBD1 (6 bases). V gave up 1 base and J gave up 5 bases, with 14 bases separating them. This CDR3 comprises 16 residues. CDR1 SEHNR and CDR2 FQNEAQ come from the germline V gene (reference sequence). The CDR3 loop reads CASSLVIDRRNEKLFF. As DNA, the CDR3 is TGTGCCAGCAGCTTAGTAATCGACAGGAGGAATGAAAAACTGTTTTTT.

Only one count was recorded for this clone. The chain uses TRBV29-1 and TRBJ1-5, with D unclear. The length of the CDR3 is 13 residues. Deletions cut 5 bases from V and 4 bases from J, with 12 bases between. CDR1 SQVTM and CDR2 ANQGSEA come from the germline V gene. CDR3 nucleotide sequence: TGCAGCGTTCGTGGGGAGCGAAATCAGCCCCAGCATTTT. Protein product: CSVRGERNQPQHF. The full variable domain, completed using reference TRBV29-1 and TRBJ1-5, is SAVISQKPSRDICQRGTSLTIQCQVDSQVTMMFWYRQQPGQSLTLIATANQGSEATYESGFVIDKFPISRPNLTFSTLTVSNMSPEDSSIYLCSVRGERNQPQHFGDGTRLSIL.

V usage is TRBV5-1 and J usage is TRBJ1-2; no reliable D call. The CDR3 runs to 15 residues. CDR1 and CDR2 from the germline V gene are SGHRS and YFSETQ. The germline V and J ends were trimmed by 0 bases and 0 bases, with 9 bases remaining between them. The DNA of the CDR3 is TGCGCCAGCAGCTTGGAGACTGCTACTAACTATGGCTACACCTTC. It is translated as CASSLETATNYGYTF.